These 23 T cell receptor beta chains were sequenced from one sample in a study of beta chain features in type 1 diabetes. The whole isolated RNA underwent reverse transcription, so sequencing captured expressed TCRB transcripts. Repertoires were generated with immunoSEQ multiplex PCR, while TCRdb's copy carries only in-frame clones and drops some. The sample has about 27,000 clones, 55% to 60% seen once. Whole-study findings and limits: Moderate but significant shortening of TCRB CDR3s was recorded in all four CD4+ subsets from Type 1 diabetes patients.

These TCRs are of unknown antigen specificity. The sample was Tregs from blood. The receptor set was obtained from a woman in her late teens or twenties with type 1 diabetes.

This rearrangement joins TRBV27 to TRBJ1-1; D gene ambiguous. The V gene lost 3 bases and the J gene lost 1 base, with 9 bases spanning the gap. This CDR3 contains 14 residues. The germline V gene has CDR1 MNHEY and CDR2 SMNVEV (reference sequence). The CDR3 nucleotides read TGTGCCAGCAGTTTTATCCGGGAGAACACTGAAGCTTTCTTT. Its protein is CASSFIRENTEAFF.

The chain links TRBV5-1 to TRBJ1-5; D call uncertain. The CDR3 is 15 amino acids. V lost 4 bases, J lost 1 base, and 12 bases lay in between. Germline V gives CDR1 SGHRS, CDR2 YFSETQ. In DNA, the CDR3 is TGCGCCAGCAGCCTGACCCCGGGGAGCAATCAGCCCCAGCATTTT. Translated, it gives CASSLTPGSNQPQHF.

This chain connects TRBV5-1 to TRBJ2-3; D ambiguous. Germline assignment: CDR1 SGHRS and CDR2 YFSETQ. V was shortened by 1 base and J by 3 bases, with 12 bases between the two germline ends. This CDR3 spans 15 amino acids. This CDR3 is CASSLSVSGTDTQYF. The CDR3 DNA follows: TGCGCCAGCAGCTTGTCGGTATCAGGAACAGATACGCAGTATTTT.

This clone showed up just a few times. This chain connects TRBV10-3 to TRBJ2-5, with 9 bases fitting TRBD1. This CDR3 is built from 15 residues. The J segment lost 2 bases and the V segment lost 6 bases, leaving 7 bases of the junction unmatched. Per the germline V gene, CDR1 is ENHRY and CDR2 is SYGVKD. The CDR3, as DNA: TGTGCCATCAGGAACAGGGGGCGGGGGCAAGAGACCCAGTACTTC. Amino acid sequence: CAIRNRGRGQETQYF.

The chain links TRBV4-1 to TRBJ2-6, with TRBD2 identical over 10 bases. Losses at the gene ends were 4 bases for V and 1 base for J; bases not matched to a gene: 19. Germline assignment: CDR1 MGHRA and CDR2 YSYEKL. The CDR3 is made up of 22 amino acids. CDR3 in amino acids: CASSRKPLASGRIESGANVLTF. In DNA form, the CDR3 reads TGCGCCAGCAGCCGAAAGCCTTTAGCTAGCGGGAGAATAGAGTCTGGGGCCAACGTCCTGACTTTC.

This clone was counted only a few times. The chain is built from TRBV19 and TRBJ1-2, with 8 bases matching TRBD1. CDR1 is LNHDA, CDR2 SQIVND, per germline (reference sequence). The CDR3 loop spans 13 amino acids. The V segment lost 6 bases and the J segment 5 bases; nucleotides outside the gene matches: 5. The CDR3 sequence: CASSADRGYGYTF. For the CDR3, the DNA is TGTGCCAGTAGCGCCGACAGGGGTTATGGCTACACCTTC.

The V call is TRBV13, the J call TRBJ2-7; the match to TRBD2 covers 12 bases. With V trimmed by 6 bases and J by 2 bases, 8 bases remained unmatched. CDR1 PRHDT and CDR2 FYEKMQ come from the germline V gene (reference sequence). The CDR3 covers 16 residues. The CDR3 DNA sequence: TGTGCCAGCAGACATGGTCTAGCGGGAGGGCCCTACGAGCAGTACGTC. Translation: CASRHGLAGGPYEQYV.

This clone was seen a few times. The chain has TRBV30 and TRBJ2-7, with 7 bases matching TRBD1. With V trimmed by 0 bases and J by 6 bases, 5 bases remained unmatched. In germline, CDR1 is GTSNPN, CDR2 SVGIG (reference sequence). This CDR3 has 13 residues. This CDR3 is CAWSVRAGGEQYV. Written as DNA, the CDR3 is TGTGCCTGGAGTGTACGGGCAGGGGGCGAGCAGTACGTC.

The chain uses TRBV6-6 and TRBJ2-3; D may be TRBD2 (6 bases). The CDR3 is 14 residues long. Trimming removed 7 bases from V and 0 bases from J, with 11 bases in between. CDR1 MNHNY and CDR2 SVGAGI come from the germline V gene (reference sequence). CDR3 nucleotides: TGTGCCAGCACCCTCGGGGGTAGCACAGATACGCAGTATTTT. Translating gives CASTLGGSTDTQYF.

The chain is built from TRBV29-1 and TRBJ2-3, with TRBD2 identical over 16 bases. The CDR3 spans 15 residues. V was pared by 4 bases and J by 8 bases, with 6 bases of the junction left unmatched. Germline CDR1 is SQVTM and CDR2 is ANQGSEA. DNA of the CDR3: TGCAGCGTTGCGGGACTAGCGGGAGGGCCAGGTACGCAGTATTTT. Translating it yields CSVAGLAGGPGTQYF.

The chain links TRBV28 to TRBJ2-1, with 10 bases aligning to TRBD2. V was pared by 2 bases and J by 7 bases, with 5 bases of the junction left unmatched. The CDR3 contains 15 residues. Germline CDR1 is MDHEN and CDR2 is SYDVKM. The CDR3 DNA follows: TGTGCCAGCAGTTTACTAGCGGGAGCTGAAAATGAGCAGTTCTTC. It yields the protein CASSLLAGAENEQFF.

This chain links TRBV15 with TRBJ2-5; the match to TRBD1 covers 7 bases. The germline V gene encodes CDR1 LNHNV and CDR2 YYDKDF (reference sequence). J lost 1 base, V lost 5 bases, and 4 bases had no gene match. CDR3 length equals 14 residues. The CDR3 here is CATSLRTGQETQYF. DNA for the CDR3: TGTGCCACCAGCCTCCGGACAGGCCAAGAGACCCAGTACTTC.

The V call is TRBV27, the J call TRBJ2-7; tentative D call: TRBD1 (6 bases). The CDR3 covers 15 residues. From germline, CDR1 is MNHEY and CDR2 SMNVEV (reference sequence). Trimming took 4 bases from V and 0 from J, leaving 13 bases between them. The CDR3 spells CASSSRGQSSYEQYF. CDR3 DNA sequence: TGTGCCAGCAGTTCTCGGGGACAAAGCTCCTACGAGCAGTACTTC.

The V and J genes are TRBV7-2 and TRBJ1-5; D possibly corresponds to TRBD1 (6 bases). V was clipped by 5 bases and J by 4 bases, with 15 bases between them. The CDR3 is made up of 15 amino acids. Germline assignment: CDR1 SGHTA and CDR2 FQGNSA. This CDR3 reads CASSSGRGSNQPQHF. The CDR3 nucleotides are TGTGCCAGCAGCAGCGGCAGGGGCTCTAATCAGCCCCAGCATTTT. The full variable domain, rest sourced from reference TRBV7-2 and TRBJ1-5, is GAGVSQSPSNKVTEKGKDVELRCDPISGHTALYWYRQSLGQGLEFLIYFQGNSAPDKSGLPSDRFSAERTGGSVSTLTIQRTQQEDSAVYLCASSSGRGSNQPQHFGDGTRLSIL.

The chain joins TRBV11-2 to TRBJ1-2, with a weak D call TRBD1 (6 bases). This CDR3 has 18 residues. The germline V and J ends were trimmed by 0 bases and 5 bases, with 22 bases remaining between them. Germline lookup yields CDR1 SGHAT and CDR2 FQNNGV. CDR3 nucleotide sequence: TGTGCCAGCAGCTTAGAGGGGGGGCGAAACGCCTACGTGTATGGCTACACCTTC. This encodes CASSLEGGRNAYVYGYTF.

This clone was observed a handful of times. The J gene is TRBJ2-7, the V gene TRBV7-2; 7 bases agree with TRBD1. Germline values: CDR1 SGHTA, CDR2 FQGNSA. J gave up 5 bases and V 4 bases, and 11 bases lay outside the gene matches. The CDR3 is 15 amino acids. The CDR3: CASSWGPQGLDEQYV. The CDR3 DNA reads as TGTGCCAGCAGCTGGGGGCCACAGGGGTTAGACGAGCAGTACGTC.

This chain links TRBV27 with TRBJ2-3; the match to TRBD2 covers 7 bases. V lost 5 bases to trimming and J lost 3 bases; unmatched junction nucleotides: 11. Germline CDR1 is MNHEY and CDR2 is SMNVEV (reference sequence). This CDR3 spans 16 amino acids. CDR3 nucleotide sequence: TGTGCCAGCAGTGCCTTTTACGGCGGGAGAACAGATACGCAGTATTTT. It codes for CASSAFYGGRTDTQYF.

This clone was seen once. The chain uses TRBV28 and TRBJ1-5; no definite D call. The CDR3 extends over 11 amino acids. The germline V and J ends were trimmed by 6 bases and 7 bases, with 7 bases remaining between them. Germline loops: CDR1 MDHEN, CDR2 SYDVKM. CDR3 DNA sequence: TGTGCCAGCAGGAGCGGCCAGCCCCAGCATTTT. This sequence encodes CASRSGQPQHF.

The CDR3 here is CASRQGYEQYV. CDR3 in DNA: TGTGCCAGCAGACAGGGCTACGAGCAGTACGTC. The chain couples TRBV2 to TRBJ2-7, with D possibly being TRBD1 (6 bases). The CDR3 sequence is 11 residues long. The V end lost 6 bases, the J end lost 3 bases, and 6 bases lay between the germline ends. Looked up from germline, CDR1 is SNHLY and CDR2 is FYNNEI.

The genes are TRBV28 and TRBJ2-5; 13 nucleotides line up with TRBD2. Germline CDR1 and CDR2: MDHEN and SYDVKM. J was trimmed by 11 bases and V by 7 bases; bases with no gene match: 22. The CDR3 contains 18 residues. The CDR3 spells CASKPPGLAGSSSLEQYF. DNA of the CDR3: TGTGCCAGCAAACCTCCGGGACTAGCGGGGTCCTCGTCTTTAGAGCAGTACTTC.

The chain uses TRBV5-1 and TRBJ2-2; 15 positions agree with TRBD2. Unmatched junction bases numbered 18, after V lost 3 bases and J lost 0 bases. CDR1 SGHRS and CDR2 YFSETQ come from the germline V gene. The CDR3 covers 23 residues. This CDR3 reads CASSYLGLAGGLTFNANTGELFF. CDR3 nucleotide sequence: TGCGCCAGCAGCTACCTGGGACTAGCGGGAGGCCTAACCTTTAACGCGAACACCGGGGAGCTGTTTTTT.

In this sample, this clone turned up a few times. In DNA, the CDR3 is TGTGCCAGCAGCTTGGATAGCGGGGTCAATGAGCAGTTCTTC. Its protein is CASSLDSGVNEQFF. The chain carries TRBV5-4 and TRBJ2-1, with 8 bases fitting TRBD2. Germline V lookup: CDR1 SGHNT, CDR2 YYREEE (reference sequence). CDR3 size: 14 residues. After removal of 0 bases from V and 6 bases from J, the junction contained 2 bases not matched to a gene.

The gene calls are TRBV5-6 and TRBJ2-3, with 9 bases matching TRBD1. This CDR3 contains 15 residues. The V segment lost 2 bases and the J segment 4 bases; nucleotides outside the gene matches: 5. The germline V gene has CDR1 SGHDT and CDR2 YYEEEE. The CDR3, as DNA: TGTGCCAGCAGCTTACTGGACAGGGGATCAGATACGCAGTATTTT. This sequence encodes CASSLLDRGSDTQYF. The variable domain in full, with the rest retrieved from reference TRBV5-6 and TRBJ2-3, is DAGVTQSPTHLIKTRGQQVTLRCSPKSGHDTVSWYQQALGQGPQFIFQYYEEEERQRGNFPDRFSGHQFPNYSSELNVNALLLGDSALYLCASSLLDRGSDTQYFGPGTRLTVL.